The 5 T cell receptor beta chains listed next were all sequenced from one sample in a study of T cell responses to AZD1222 COVID-19 vaccine. This table comes from immunoSEQ multiplex PCR, and its TCRdb copy is limited to in-frame clones, with some not included. The sample lists more than 90,000 clones, roughly four fifths occurring once. This material consisted of peripheral blood, taken on day 0 of AZD1222 vaccination. These receptors were taken from an adult in good health.

The V and J genes are TRBV27 and TRBJ2-7; 10 nucleotides agree with TRBD2. V dropped 7 bases and J dropped 1; count of bases not matched to a gene: 13. CDR3 length: 17 residues. Germline CDR1 reads MNHEY; CDR2 reads SMNVEV (reference sequence). CDR3 in DNA: TGTGCCAGCACCGCCCTTAGCGGGGGGCCGACATCCTACGAGCAGTACTTC. Its protein is CASTALSGGPTSYEQYF.

The V call is TRBV28, the J call TRBJ1-5; 7 bases map to TRBD1. The V gene end was trimmed by 5 bases and the J gene end by 5 bases; junction bases not matched to a gene: 18. The CDR3 is 18 residues long. Germline V lookup: CDR1 MDHEN, CDR2 SYDVKM. CDR3 bases: TGTGCCAGCAGTCCAATACAGGGGCTGGGTTCGATCGATCAGCCCCAGCATTTT. Translating it yields CASSPIQGLGSIDQPQHF.

CDR3 nucleotide sequence: TGTGCCAGCAGTTTGTATGGGGGGCCCTATGGCTACACCTTC. It encodes CASSLYGGPYGYTF. The V gene is TRBV28, the J gene TRBJ1-2; tentative D call: TRBD1 (6 bases). V lost 3 bases to trimming and J lost 4 bases, with 12 bases between them. The germline gives CDR1 MDHEN, CDR2 SYDVKM. The CDR3 loop spans 14 amino acids.

The CDR3 loop is CASSQDLGGVAEAFF. The CDR3 DNA reads TGTGCCAGCAGCCAAGATCTAGGAGGGGTGGCTGAAGCTTTCTTT. The chain combines TRBV4-2 with TRBJ1-1, with TRBD1 as a possible D gene (5 bases). Trimming shortened V by 0 bases and J by 6 bases, and 14 bases separated the two germline ends. Germline V gene lookup returns CDR1 LGHNA and CDR2 YNFKEQ. CDR3 size: 15 residues.

The chain combines TRBV7-2 with TRBJ2-7; D is unclear. Germline CDR1 is SGHTA and CDR2 is FQGNSA. The CDR3 runs to 14 residues. Deletions cut 2 bases from V and 2 bases from J, with 10 bases between. In DNA form, the CDR3 reads TGTGCCAGCAGCTTATCCCAGGCTACCTACGAGCAGTACTTC. It specifies CASSLSQATYEQYF. Using reference TRBV7-2 and TRBJ2-7 for the parts outside the CDR3, the full variable domain is GAGVSQSPSNKVTEKGKDVELRCDPISGHTALYWYRQSLGQGLEFLIYFQGNSAPDKSGLPSDRFSAERTGGSVSTLTIQRTQQEDSAVYLCASSLSQATYEQYFGPGTRLTVT.